A single sample gave rise to the 7 T cell receptor beta chains below, sequenced in a study of blood T cell repertoires in COVID-19. Produced via immunoSEQ multiplex PCR; TCRdb's table is partial and in-frame only. The data contain roughly 100,000 clones, roughly 80% of them singletons. The specimen was peripheral blood. These receptors originate from a woman of 80 years or more with acute or convalescent COVID-19.

This clone was observed a few times. The V call is TRBV4-3, the J call TRBJ2-1; the D gene is possibly TRBD2 (6 bases). CDR1 LGHNA and CDR2 YSLEER come from the germline V gene. The germline V and J ends were trimmed by 0 bases and 2 bases, with 8 bases remaining between them. The CDR3 runs to 15 residues. This chain's CDR3 is CASSQEERAYNEQFF. DNA of the CDR3: TGCGCCAGCAGCCAAGAAGAGCGGGCCTACAATGAGCAGTTCTTC.

The rearrangement uses TRBV24-1 and TRBJ2-3; 10 positions match TRBD2. J was trimmed by 3 bases and V by 1 base; bases with no gene match: 6. Germline V gene data show CDR1 as KGHDR and CDR2 as SFDVKD. CDR3 length equals 17 residues. The CDR3 protein is CATSDFSLAGVTDTQYF. CDR3 nucleotides: TGTGCCACCAGTGATTTCTCCCTAGCGGGAGTTACAGATACGCAGTATTTT.

The rearrangement uses TRBV24-1 and TRBJ2-6; 9 bases align to TRBD1. The CDR3 totals 17 residues. Germline-derived CDR1 and CDR2 are KGHDR and SFDVKD. V lost 3 bases, J lost 2 bases, and 4 bases stayed unmatched. For the CDR3, the DNA is TGTGCCACCAGTGATACAAGGACAGGGGCTGGGGCCAACGTCCTGACTTTC. This gives the protein CATSDTRTGAGANVLTF.

This clone has more than one count but fewer than ten. The chain employs TRBV24-1 and TRBJ2-6; no reliable D call. The CDR3 contains 15 residues. Germline CDR1 and CDR2: KGHDR and SFDVKD. Trimming removed 4 bases at V and 2 bases at J, with 8 bases between. The CDR3: CATSDSRAGANVLTF. In DNA, the CDR3 is TGTGCCACCAGTGACTCTCGTGCTGGGGCCAACGTCCTGACTTTC.

This rearrangement joins TRBV10-2 to TRBJ2-3; 8 nucleotides match TRBD2. There are 14 residues in the CDR3. Germline lookup yields CDR1 WSHSY and CDR2 SAAADI. Trimming removed 2 bases from V and 5 bases from J; junction bases left unmatched: 3. The CDR3 is CASSEMAGGDTQYF. As DNA, the CDR3 is TGCGCCAGCAGTGAGATGGCGGGAGGAGATACGCAGTATTTT.

This chain joins TRBV5-4 and TRBJ2-1; D possibly corresponds to TRBD2 (5 bases). The V and J ends lost 4 bases and 0 bases respectively, with 14 bases between them. CDR1 is SGHNT, CDR2 YYREEE, per germline (reference sequence). The CDR3 sequence is 16 residues long. As DNA, the CDR3 is TGTGCCAGCAGCAGCGGACCCTCGGGCTCCTACAATGAGCAGTTCTTC. Translating it yields CASSSGPSGSYNEQFF.

V gene TRBV27 combines with J gene TRBJ1-2; possibly TRBD1 for D (5 bases). The CDR3 consists of 16 residues. Germline V gives CDR1 MNHEY, CDR2 SMNVEV (reference sequence). The V gene lost 6 bases and the J gene lost 0 bases, with 17 bases spanning the gap. Written as DNA, the CDR3 is TGTGCCAGCAGGCCTTGGTCGGGGGGTACTAACTATGGCTACACCTTC. It translates to CASRPWSGGTNYGYTF.